This T cell receptor (beta chain) was obtained from a study of blood T cell repertoires in COVID-19. This clone was seen more than once but under ten times. Trimming stripped 4 bases from V and 5 bases from J, with 12 bases between. The CDR3 covers 13 residues. Per the germline V gene, CDR1 is SGDLS and CDR2 is YYNGEE. Repertoires were generated with immunoSEQ multiplex PCR, while TCRdb's copy carries only in-frame clones and drops some. The data show around 60,000 clones, approximately 82% seen once. The sample was peripheral blood. The chain links TRBV9 to TRBJ1-2, with D tentatively TRBD1 (5 bases). This sequence was found in a woman in her sixties or seventies with acute or convalescent COVID-19. The CDR3 region has the DNA TGTGCCAGCAGCCGGCGGGGCAGTTATGGCTACACCTTC. Translating gives CASSRRGSYGYTF.